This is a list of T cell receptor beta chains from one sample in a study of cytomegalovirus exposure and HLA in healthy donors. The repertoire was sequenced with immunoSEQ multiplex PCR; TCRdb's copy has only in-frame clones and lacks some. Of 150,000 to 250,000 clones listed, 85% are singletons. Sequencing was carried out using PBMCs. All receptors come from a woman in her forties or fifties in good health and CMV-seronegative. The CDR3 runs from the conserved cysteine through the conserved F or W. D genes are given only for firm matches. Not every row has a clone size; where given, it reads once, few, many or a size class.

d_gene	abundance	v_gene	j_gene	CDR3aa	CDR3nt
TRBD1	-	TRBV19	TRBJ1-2	CASSIAGTGGSYGYTF	TGTGCCAGTAGTATAGCCGGGACAGGGGGCTCCTATGGCTACACCTTC
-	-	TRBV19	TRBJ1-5	CASSIVGHNNQPQHF	TGTGCCAGTAGTATCGTGGGGCACAACAATCAGCCCCAGCATTTT
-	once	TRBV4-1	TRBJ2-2	CASSPPLAGELFF	TGCGCCAGCAGCCCTCCCTTAGCCGGGGAGCTGTTTTTT
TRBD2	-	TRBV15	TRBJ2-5	CATSRLTGGSETQYF	TGTGCCACCAGCAGACTGACGGGAGGGAGTGAGACCCAGTACTTC
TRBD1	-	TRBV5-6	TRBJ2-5	CASSLFDRVQETQYF	TGTGCCAGCAGCTTGTTCGACAGGGTCCAAGAGACCCAGTACTTC
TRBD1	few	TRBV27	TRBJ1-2	CASTMGTGSNYGYTF	TGTGCCAGTACAATGGGGACAGGGTCCAACTATGGCTACACCTTC
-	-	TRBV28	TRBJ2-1	CASSLNPPVNEQFF	TGTGCCAGCAGTTTAAATCCCCCAGTTAATGAGCAGTTCTTC
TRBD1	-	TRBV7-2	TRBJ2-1	CASSLTGVHEQFF	TGTGCCAGCAGCTTGACAGGGGTACATGAGCAGTTCTTC
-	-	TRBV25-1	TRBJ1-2	CASSGRGSVGVYGYTF	TGTGCCAGCAGTGGGAGGGGAAGTGTAGGTGTCTATGGCTACACCTTC
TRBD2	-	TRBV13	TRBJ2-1	CASSPRLAGGDEQFF	TGTGCCAGCAGCCCTCGACTAGCGGGAGGGGATGAGCAGTTCTTC
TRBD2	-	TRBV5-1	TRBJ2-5	CASSPVLGAGGETQYF	TGCGCCAGCAGCCCGGTCTTGGGAGCGGGAGGAGAGACCCAGTACTTC
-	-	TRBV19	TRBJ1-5	CASSINQGSSQPQHF	TGTGCCAGTAGTATCAACCAGGGTTCTAGTCAGCCCCAGCATTTT
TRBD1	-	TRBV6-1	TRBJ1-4	CASSDGTGRGYSEKLFF	TGTGCCAGCAGTGACGGGACAGGGCGAGGTTACAGTGAAAAACTGTTTTTT
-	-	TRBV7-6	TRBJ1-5	CASSLWGGDQPQHF	TGTGCCAGCAGCTTATGGGGAGGTGATCAGCCCCAGCATTTT
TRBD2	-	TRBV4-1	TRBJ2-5	CASSQDGGLAGVETQYF	TGCGCCAGCAGCCAAGATGGGGGACTAGCGGGAGTAGAGACCCAGTACTTC
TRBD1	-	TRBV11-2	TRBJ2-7	CASSQRQGWEQYF	TGTGCCAGCAGCCAGCGACAGGGGTGGGAGCAGTACTTC
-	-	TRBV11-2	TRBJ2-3	CASSHQRVGTDTQYF	TGTGCCAGCAGCCACCAGCGGGTAGGCACAGATACGCAGTATTTT
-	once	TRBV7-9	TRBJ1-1	CASTIDTEAFF	TGTGCCAGCACCATAGACACTGAAGCTTTCTTT
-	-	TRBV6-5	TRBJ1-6	CASSYRQNNSPLHF	TGTGCCAGCAGTTATAGACAGAATAATTCACCCCTCCACTTT
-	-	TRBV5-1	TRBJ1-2	CASSLEGGRGYGYTF	TGCGCCAGCAGCTTGGAGGGGGGGCGCGGCTATGGCTACACCTTC
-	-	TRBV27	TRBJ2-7	CASSLKKRGFRYEQYF	TGTGCCAGCAGTTTAAAGAAAAGGGGTTTTAGATACGAGCAGTACTTC
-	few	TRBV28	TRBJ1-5	CASSPHSNQPQHF	TGTGCCAGCAGCCCCCATAGCAATCAGCCCCAGCATTTT
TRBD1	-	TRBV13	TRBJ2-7	CASSYRQGAWSEQYF	TGTGCCAGCAGTTACAGACAGGGGGCATGGAGCGAGCAGTACTTC
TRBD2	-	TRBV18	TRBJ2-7	CASSPRAGGTYEQYF	TGTGCCAGCTCACCGAGAGCGGGAGGTACCTACGAGCAGTACTTC
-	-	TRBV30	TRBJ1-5	CAWSAWTVRDQPQHF	TGTGCCTGGAGTGCATGGACAGTGCGTGACCAGCCCCAGCATTTT
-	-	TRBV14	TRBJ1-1	CASSQVFSGSRLGAFF	TGTGCCAGCAGCCAAGTCTTTTCTGGCAGCCGACTGGGAGCTTTCTTT
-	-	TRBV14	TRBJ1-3	CASSQVWGLRGNTIYF	TGTGCCAGCAGCCAAGTTTGGGGGCTGCGTGGAAACACCATATATTTT
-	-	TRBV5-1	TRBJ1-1	CASSLADDWNTEAFF	TGCGCCAGCAGCTTGGCCGACGACTGGAACACTGAAGCTTTCTTT
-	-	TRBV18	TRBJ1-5	CASSPAGQSNQPQHF	TGTGCCAGCTCACCAGCCGGACAGAGCAATCAGCCCCAGCATTTT
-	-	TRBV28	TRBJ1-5	CASRLPIQGRNQPQHF	TGTGCCAGCAGACTCCCCATACAGGGTAGAAATCAGCCCCAGCATTTT
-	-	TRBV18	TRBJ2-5	CASSHRRTGQETQYF	TGTGCCAGCTCGCACCGACGCACCGGGCAAGAGACCCAGTACTTC
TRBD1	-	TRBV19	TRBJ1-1	CASSEWDRGNTEAFF	TGTGCCAGTAGTGAATGGGACAGGGGGAACACTGAAGCTTTCTTT
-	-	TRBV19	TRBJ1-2	CASRIKGENNYGYTF	TGTGCCAGTAGAATAAAGGGGGAGAATAACTATGGCTACACCTTC
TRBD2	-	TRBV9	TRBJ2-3	CASSVGAGENAQYF	TGTGCCAGCAGCGTAGGGGCGGGAGAGAACGCGCAGTATTTT
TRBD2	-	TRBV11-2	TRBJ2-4	CASSLDSGRAPLEYF	TGTGCCAGCAGCTTAGATAGCGGGAGGGCCCCCCTCGAGTACTTC
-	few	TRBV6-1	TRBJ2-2	CASSKRGSGELFF	TGTGCCAGCAGTAAAAGGGGTTCTGGGGAGCTGTTTTTT
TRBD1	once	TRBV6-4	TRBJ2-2	CASSHRQGGSGELFF	TGTGCCAGCAGTCACCGACAGGGTGGGAGCGGGGAGCTGTTTTTT
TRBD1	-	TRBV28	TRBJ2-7	CASSLGQDTIYEQYF	TGTGCCAGCAGTTTAGGACAGGACACCATCTACGAGCAGTACTTC
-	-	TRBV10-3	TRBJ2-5	CAISEGSGKQETQYF	TGTGCCATCAGTGAGGGTAGCGGAAAACAAGAGACCCAGTACTTC
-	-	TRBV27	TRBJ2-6	CASSSTGGANVLTF	TGTGCCAGCTCCTCTACAGGTGGGGCCAACGTCCTGACTTTC
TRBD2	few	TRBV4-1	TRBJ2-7	CASSLAGAGPYEQYF	TGCGCCAGCAGCCTAGCTGGAGCGGGACCTTACGAGCAGTACTTC
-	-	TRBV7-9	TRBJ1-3	CASSPPGVAGNTIYF	TGTGCCAGCAGCCCCCCCGGGGTCGCTGGAAACACCATATATTTT
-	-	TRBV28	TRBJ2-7	CASSSDLHYEQYF	TGTGCCAGCAGTTCGGACTTGCACTACGAGCAGTACTTC
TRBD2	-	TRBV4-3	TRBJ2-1	CASSQASGTNEQFF	TGCGCCAGCAGCCAAGCTAGCGGGACTAATGAGCAGTTCTTC
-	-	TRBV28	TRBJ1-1	CASSEGNTEAFF	TGTGCCAGCAGTGAGGGGAACACTGAAGCTTTCTTT
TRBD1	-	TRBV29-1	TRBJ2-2	CSVEISGGTGELFF	TGCAGCGTTGAGATCTCAGGGGGTACCGGGGAGCTGTTTTTT
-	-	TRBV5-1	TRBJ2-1	CASSLGQPYNEQFF	TGCGCCAGCAGCTTGGGACAGCCCTACAATGAGCAGTTCTTC